This entry features one T cell receptor beta chain sequence. The sample belongs to a study of blood T cells in healthy people across ages. Primed by a sample-barcoded 5' primer and a J-beta primer mix, a second PCR proceeded for 7 to 11 cycles. Each CDR3 protein is one row after TCRdb ran MiXCR on the 5' RACE reads. The data hold 550,000 to 700,000 distinct CDR3 sequences, with 27% observed a single time. This receptor was taken from a woman aged 70-85 years in good health. Sample: blood.

CDR3 sequence reads: CAWRTGFNYGYTF. For the CDR3, the DNA is TGTGCCTGGAGGACAGGGTTTAACTATGGCTACACCTTC. This rearrangement joins TRBV30 to TRBJ1-2; 7 nucleotides align to TRBD1. The V and J ends lost 3 bases and 1 base, in that order; junction bases with no gene match: 2. The germline V gene has CDR1 GTSNPN and CDR2 SVGIG (reference sequence). This CDR3 has 13 amino acids.